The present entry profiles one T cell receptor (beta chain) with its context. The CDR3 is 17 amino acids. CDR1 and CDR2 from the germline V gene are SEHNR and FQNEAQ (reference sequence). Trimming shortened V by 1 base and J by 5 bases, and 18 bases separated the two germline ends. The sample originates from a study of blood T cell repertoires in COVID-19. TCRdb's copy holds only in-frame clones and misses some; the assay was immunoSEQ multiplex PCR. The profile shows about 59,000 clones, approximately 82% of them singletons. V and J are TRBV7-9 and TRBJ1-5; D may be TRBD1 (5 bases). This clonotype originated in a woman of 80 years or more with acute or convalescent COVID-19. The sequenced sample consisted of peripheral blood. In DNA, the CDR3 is TGTGCCAGCAGCTTAGGCTCCGGTGGTCCGGGGGATCAGCCCCAGCATTTT. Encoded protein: CASSLGSGGPGDQPQHF.